This T cell receptor (beta chain) appears in the sequencing data of a study of T-cell reconstitution after alpha-beta-depleted transplantation in children. This clonotype showed up many times. Its antigen is currently unknown. The CDR3 is 18 amino acids. A TCRbeta library incorporating unique molecular identifiers was prepared. Each CDR3 protein gets one entry after TCRdb re-called the PCR reads with MiXCR. The repertoire holds 210,000 or so distinct CDR3 sequences, roughly a tenth seen once, with 25% to 30% in the top ten. Study-level findings and limits: Approximately two months post-transplant, alpha-beta T cells reportedly originated from several hundred expanded graft clones.

This clonotype was obtained from a child younger than two with acute myeloid leukemia, due to receive a stem cell transplant. The chain couples TRBV21-1 to TRBJ1-6. TRBV21-1 is a recognized pseudogene. Sequences were derived from PBMCs, sampled before TCRalphabeta/CD19-depleted stem cell transplant. The CDR3 is CASSIKETVFGSNSPLHF. In DNA form, the CDR3 reads TGTGCCAGCAGCATTAAGGAGACGGTGTTCGGTTCAAATTCACCCCTCCACTTT.